These 8 T cell receptor beta chains were all obtained from the same sample, sequenced in a study of T cells in Graves' hyperthyroidism and ophthalmopathy. Using RNA transcripts as the source, TCR beta CDR3 regions were amplified. A first-round RT-PCR of the TCR CDR3 used the HTBI primer set. TCRdb processed the multiplex PCR reads anew with MiXCR; each CDR3 protein has one entry. Among fewer than 350,000 distinct CDR3 sequences listed, 15% to 20% were seen once. Material for sequencing was blood. The receptors originated from a woman in her forties with Graves' ophthalmopathy.

J is TRBJ2-7 and V is TRBV28; tentative D call: TRBD2 (5 bases). V was trimmed by 2 bases and J by 2 bases, leaving 10 bases between them. In germline, CDR1 is MDHEN, CDR2 SYDVKM. This CDR3 has 14 amino acids. This CDR3 is CASSLEGTAYEQYF. As DNA, the CDR3 is TGTGCCAGCAGTTTAGAGGGAACGGCCTACGAGCAGTACTTC.

This clonotype has at least ten counts. The chain combines TRBV27 with TRBJ1-5, with D unresolved. The V end was cut by 4 bases, the J end by 1 base, with 5 bases between. In germline, CDR1 is MNHEY, CDR2 SMNVEV (reference sequence). The CDR3 is 13 amino acids. CDR3 residues: CASSSRSNQPQHF. In nucleotides, the CDR3 is TGTGCCAGCAGTTCCAGGAGCAATCAGCCCCAGCATTTT.

The chain employs TRBV18 and TRBJ2-6; 9 bases align to TRBD1. This CDR3 is 19 amino acids long. CDR1 is KGHSH and CDR2 is LQKENI in the germline V gene. After removal of 4 bases from V and 2 bases from J, the junction contained 12 bases not matched to a gene. The chain's CDR3 is CASSQTGTGSNPGANVLTF. CDR3 DNA sequence: TGTGCCAGCTCACAAACCGGGACAGGGAGTAATCCTGGGGCCAACGTCCTGACTTTC.

This clonotype was seen repeatedly, ten times or more. V is TRBV11-2 and J is TRBJ2-5; TRBD1 is a possible D gene (5 bases). Trimming cost V 3 bases and J 0 bases, with 14 bases left between them. Germline CDR1 SGHAT, CDR2 FQNNGV. The CDR3 is 16 amino acids. The CDR3 here is CASSLGQTKNQETQYF. CDR3 nucleotide sequence: TGTGCCAGCAGCTTGGGGCAAACAAAAAACCAAGAGACCCAGTACTTC.

The V gene is TRBV19, the J gene TRBJ2-7, with a possible D match to TRBD1 (6 bases). Between the trimmed V and J ends, which lost 5 bases and 2 bases, there was a span of 13 bases. This CDR3 spans 14 amino acids. From germline, CDR1 is LNHDA and CDR2 SQIVND (reference sequence). The CDR3 region has the DNA TGTGCCAGTAGTGAGTTCAGGGGCACCTACGAGCAGTACTTC. Protein sequence: CASSEFRGTYEQYF. Based on the CDR3 plus reference TRBV19 and TRBJ2-7, the full variable domain is DGGITQSPKYLFRKEGQNVTLSCEQNLNHDAMYWYRQDPGQGLRLIYYSQIVNDFQKGDIAEGYSVSREKKESFPLTVTSAQKNPTAFYLCASSEFRGTYEQYFGPGTRLTVT.

The chain recombines TRBV20-1 with TRBJ2-7, with D possibly being TRBD1 (5 bases). Trimming removed 4 bases from V and 2 bases from J, with 15 bases in between. CDR1 and CDR2 from the germline V gene are DFQATT and SNEGSKA (reference sequence). This CDR3 spans 14 amino acids. The CDR3 DNA reads TGCAGTGCTACTCACCGACAGAAACCCTACGAGCAGTACTTC. Protein: CSATHRQKPYEQYF.

To note about this clonotype: A much larger clone is a single base away; this may be a read error. This chain joins TRBV28 and TRBJ1-1; possible D gene TRBD1, 5 bases. The CDR3 length is 16 residues. The germline V gene has CDR1 MDHEN and CDR2 SYDVKM. This chain's CDR3 is CAISTRKGRMNTEAFF. In DNA, the CDR3 is TGTGCCATCAGTACTCGAAAGGGACGGATGAACACTGAAGCTTTCTTT.

Many counts were recorded for this clonotype. The genes are TRBV3-1 and TRBJ1-5, with D tentatively TRBD1 (5 bases). V lost 1 base, J lost 5 bases, and 12 bases lay in between. The CDR3 loop spans 15 amino acids. Germline V gene data show CDR1 as LGHDT and CDR2 as YNNKEL (reference sequence). The DNA for the CDR3 is TGTGCCAGCAGCCAAGTGATAGGGGTGGATCAGCCCCAGCATTTT. Protein product: CASSQVIGVDQPQHF.